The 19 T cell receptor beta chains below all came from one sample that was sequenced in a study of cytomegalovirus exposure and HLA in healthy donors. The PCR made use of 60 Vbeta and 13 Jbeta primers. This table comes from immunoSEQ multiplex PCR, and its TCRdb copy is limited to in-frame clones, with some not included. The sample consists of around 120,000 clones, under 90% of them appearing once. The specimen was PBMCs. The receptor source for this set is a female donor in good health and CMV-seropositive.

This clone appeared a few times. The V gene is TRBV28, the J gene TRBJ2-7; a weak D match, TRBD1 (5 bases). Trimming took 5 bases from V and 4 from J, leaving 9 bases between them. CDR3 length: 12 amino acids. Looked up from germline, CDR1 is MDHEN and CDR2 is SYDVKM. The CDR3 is CASSIQGYEQYF. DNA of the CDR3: TGTGCCAGCAGTATCCAGGGTTACGAGCAGTACTTC.

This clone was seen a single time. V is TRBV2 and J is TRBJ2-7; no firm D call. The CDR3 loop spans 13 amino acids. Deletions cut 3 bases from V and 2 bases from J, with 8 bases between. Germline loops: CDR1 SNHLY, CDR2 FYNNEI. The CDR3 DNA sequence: TGTGCCAGCAGTGACTCGCCAGCCTACGAGCAGTACTTC. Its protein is CASSDSPAYEQYF. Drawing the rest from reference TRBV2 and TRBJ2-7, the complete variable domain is EPEVTQTPSHQVTQMGQEVILRCVPISNHLYFYWYRQILGQKVEFLVSFYNNEISEKSEIFDDQFSVERPDGSNFTLKIRSTKLEDSAMYFCASSDSPAYEQYFGPGTRLTVT.

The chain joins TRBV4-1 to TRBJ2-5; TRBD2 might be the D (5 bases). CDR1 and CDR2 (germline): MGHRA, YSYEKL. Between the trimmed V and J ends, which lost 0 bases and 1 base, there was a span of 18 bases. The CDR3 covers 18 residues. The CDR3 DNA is TGCGCCAGCAGCCAAGAATGGTCCCGGCGGGCGGTCCAAGAGACCCAGTACTTC. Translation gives CASSQEWSRRAVQETQYF.

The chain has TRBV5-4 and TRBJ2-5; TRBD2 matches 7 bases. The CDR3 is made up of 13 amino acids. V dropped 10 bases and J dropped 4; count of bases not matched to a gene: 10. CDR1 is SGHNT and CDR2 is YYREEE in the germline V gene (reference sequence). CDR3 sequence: CAASPGGSETQYF. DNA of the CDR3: TGTGCCGCCTCCCCGGGGGGTTCAGAGACCCAGTACTTC.

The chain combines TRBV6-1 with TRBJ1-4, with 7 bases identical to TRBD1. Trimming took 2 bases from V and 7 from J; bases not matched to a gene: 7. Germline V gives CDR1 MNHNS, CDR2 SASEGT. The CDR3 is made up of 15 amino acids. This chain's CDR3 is CASSETGAISEKLFF. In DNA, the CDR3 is TGTGCCAGCAGTGAAACAGGGGCTATAAGTGAAAAACTGTTTTTT.

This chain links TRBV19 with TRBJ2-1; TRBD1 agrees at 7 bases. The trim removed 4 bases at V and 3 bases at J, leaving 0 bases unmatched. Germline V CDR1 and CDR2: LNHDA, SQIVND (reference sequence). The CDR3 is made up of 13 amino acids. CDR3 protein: CASSTGGYNEQFF. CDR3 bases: TGTGCCAGTAGTACAGGGGGCTACAATGAGCAGTTCTTC.

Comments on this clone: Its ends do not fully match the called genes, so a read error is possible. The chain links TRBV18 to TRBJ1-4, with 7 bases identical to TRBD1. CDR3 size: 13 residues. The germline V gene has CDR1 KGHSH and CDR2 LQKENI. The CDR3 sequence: CASSPTGEEKPFF. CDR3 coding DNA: TGTGCCAGCTCACCTACAGGGGAGGAAAAACCGTTTTTT.

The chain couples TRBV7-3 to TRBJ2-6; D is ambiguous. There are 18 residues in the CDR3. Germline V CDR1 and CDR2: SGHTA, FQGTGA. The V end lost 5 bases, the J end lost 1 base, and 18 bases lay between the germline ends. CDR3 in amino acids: CASSRRSASSSGANVLTF. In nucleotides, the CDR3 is TGTGCCAGCAGCAGAAGGTCAGCGAGCTCATCTGGGGCCAACGTCCTGACTTTC.

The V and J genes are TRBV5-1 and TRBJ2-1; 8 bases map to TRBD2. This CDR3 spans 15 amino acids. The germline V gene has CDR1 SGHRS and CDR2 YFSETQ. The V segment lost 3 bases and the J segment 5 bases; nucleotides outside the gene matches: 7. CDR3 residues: CASSYSGGVDNEQFF. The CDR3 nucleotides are TGCGCCAGCAGCTACAGCGGGGGAGTTGACAATGAGCAGTTCTTC. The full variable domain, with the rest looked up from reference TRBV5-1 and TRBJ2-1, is KAGVTQTPRYLIKTRGQQVTLSCSPISGHRSVSWYQQTPGQGLQFLFEYFSETQRNKGNFPGRFSGRQFSNSRSEMNVSTLELGDSALYLCASSYSGGVDNEQFFGPGTRLTVL.

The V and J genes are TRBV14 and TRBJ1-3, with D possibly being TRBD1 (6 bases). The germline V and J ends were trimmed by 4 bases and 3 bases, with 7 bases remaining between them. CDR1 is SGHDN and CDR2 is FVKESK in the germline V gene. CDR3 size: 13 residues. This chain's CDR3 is CASSPQGGNTIYF. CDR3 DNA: TGTGCCAGCAGCCCACAGGGTGGAAACACCATATATTTT.

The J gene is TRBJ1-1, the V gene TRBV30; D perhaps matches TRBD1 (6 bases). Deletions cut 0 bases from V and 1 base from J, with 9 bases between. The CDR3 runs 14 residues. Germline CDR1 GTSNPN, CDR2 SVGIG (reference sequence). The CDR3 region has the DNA TGTGCCTGGAGTGTGGGGGGGCAGAACACTGAAGCTTTCTTT. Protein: CAWSVGGQNTEAFF.

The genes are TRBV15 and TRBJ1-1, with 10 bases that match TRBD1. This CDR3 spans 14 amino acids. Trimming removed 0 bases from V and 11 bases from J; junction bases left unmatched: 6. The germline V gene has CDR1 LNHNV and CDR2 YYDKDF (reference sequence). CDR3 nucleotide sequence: TGTGCCACCAGCAGAGATGGGACAGGGGTCGCGGCTTTCTTT. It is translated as CATSRDGTGVAAFF.

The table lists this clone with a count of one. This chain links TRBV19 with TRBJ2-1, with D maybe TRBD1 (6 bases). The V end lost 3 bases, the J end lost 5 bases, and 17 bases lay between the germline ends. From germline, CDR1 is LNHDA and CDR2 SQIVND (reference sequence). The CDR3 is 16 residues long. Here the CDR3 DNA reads TGTGCCAGTAGTATGCCCACAGGGTCGCCCAACAATGAGCAGTTCTTC. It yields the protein CASSMPTGSPNNEQFF.

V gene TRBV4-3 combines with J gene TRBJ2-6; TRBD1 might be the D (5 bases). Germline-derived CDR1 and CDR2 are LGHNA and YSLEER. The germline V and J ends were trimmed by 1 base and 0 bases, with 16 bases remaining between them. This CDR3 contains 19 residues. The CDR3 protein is CASSQGKGRAASGANVLTF. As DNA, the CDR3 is TGCGCCAGCAGCCAAGGGAAGGGCAGGGCGGCCTCTGGGGCCAACGTCCTGACTTTC.

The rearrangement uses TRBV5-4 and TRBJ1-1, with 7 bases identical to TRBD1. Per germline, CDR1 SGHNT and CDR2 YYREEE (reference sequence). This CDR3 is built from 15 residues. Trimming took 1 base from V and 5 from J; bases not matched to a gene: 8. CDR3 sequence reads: CASSLFTGAGTEAFF. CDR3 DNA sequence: TGTGCCAGCAGCTTGTTCACAGGGGCGGGGACTGAAGCTTTCTTT. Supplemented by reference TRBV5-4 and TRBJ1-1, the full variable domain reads ETGVTQSPTHLIKTRGQQVTLRCSSQSGHNTVSWYQQALGQGPQFIFQYYREEENGRGNFPPRFSGLQFPNYSSELNVNALELDDSALYLCASSLFTGAGTEAFFGQGTRLTVV.

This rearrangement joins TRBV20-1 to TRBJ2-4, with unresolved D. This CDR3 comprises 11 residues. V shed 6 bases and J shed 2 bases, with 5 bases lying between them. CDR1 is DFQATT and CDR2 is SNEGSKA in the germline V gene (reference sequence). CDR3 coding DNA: TGCAGTGCCGTAACCAAAAACATTCAGTACTTC. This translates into CSAVTKNIQYF.

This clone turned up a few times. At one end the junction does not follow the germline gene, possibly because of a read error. This CDR3 is CASSPAWQRGADF. CDR3 DNA: TGTGCCAGTAGCCCCGCGTGGCAGCGCGGGGCCGACTTT. The rearrangement joins TRBV19 to TRBJ1-3; D possibly corresponds to TRBD1 (5 bases). CDR1 is LNHDA and CDR2 is SQIVND in the germline V gene (reference sequence). The CDR3 has 13 amino acids.

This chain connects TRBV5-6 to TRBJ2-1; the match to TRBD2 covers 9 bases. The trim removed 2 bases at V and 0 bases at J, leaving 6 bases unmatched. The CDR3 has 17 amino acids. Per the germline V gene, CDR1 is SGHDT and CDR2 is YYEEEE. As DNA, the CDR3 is TGTGCCAGCAGCTTACGACTAGCGGCTTTCTCCTACAATGAGCAGTTCTTC. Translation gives CASSLRLAAFSYNEQFF. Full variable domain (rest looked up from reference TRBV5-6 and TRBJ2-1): DAGVTQSPTHLIKTRGQQVTLRCSPKSGHDTVSWYQQALGQGPQFIFQYYEEEERQRGNFPDRFSGHQFPNYSSELNVNALLLGDSALYLCASSLRLAAFSYNEQFFGPGTRLTVL.

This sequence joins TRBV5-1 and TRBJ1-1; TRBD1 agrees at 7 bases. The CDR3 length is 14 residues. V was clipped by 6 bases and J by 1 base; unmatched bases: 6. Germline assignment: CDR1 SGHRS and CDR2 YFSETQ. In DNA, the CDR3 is TGCGCCAGCAAAGGGGGCGCAGGGAACACTGAAGCTTTCTTT. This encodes CASKGGAGNTEAFF.